The 13 T cell receptor beta chains in this list originate from one sample, sequenced in a study of T-cell memory formation after mild COVID-19. MiXCR was run by TCRdb on the 5' RACE reads, yielding one entry per CDR3 protein. The table has 200,000 to 300,000 distinct CDR3 sequences, 8% to 10% seen once. The sample comprised PBMCs or a T cell subset sorted from them (not recorded which). The receptor set was obtained from a man younger than 35 who had mild COVID-19 (a few samples of this study predate the infection). Cell type and time point are not known.

V usage is TRBV27 and J usage is TRBJ2-5; TRBD1 is a possible D gene (6 bases). Deletions cut 3 bases from V and 4 bases from J, with 24 bases between. CDR3 length: 18 amino acids. Germline V gives CDR1 MNHEY, CDR2 SMNVEV (reference sequence). CDR3 region: CASSFGPRKTGMGETQYF. In DNA, the CDR3 is TGTGCCAGCAGTTTCGGGCCCCGGAAAACAGGGATGGGAGAGACCCAGTACTTC.

This clonotype came up a few times. The chain has TRBV12-3 or TRBV12-4 and TRBJ1-1, with D hard to call. Trimming took 3 bases from V and 4 from J, leaving 9 bases between them. The CDR3 is 13 residues long. CDR3 protein: CASSLMLGTEAFF. The CDR3 DNA is TGTGCCAGCAGTTTGATGTTGGGCACTGAAGCTTTCTTT.

A few counts support this clonotype. The rearrangement joins TRBV24-1 to TRBJ1-2; tentative D call: TRBD1 (5 bases). Deletions cut 4 bases from V and 3 bases from J, with 11 bases between. Germline V gives CDR1 KGHDR, CDR2 SFDVKD. The CDR3 covers 14 residues. The CDR3 coding sequence is TGTGCCACCAGTGAGACCGGGACGGACTATGGCTACACCTTC. As protein: CATSETGTDYGYTF.

The chain carries TRBV6-5 and TRBJ2-7; TRBD1 is a possible D gene (7 bases). Germline CDR1 reads MNHEY; CDR2 reads SVGAGI. The CDR3 covers 16 residues. V lost 5 bases and J lost 3, with 20 bases in between. This CDR3 reads CASSPSGGQNSYEQYF. DNA for the CDR3: TGTGCCAGCAGTCCTTCCGGGGGACAGAATAGCTACGAGCAGTACTTC.

The rearrangement joins TRBV3-1 to TRBJ1-2; D remains ambiguous. CDR3 length: 13 residues. Germline V CDR1 and CDR2: LGHDT, YNNKEL (reference sequence). With 6 bases removed from V and 1 base from J, the gap between germline ends came to 9 bases. The CDR3 sequence is CASRAARNYGYTF. As DNA, the CDR3 is TGTGCCAGCAGGGCAGCCCGTAACTATGGCTACACCTTC.

In its sample, this clonotype was seen once. The chain employs TRBV6-5 and TRBJ1-6; no definite D call. V lost 0 bases, J lost 7 bases, and 10 bases lay in between. Germline V CDR1 and CDR2: MNHEY, SVGAGI. CDR3 size: 15 residues. Here the CDR3 reads CASSYSAFLNSPLHF. The CDR3 region has the DNA TGTGCCAGCAGTTACTCGGCGTTTCTCAATTCACCCCTCCACTTT.

The chain carries TRBV9 and TRBJ1-5; 12 bases fit TRBD1. Germline values: CDR1 SGDLS, CDR2 YYNGEE. The CDR3 is made up of 15 amino acids. V shed 4 bases and J 5 bases; nucleotides not matched to a gene: 4. This CDR3 is CASSPGQGAHQPQHF. In DNA, the CDR3 is TGTGCCAGCAGCCCGGGACAGGGGGCGCATCAGCCCCAGCATTTT.

The V gene is TRBV7-2, the J gene TRBJ1-4, with unresolved D. CDR3 length: 14 amino acids. Trimming pared 1 base from V and 4 bases from J, leaving 7 bases between. Germline loops: CDR1 SGHTA, CDR2 FQGNSA. The CDR3 bases are TGTGCCAGCAGCTTAGACGGTAGTAATGAAAAACTGTTTTTT. Amino acids: CASSLDGSNEKLFF.

This clonotype was observed a few times. J is TRBJ2-3 and V is TRBV12-3 or TRBV12-4; D perhaps matches TRBD2 (6 bases). This CDR3 spans 15 amino acids. Trimming shortened V by 3 bases and J by 6 bases, and 16 bases separated the two germline ends. Here the CDR3 reads CASSLGTYTTDTQYF. The CDR3 DNA sequence: TGTGCCAGCAGTTTGGGGACTTACACCACCGATACGCAGTATTTT.

This clonotype was observed many times. The V call is TRBV29-1, the J call TRBJ2-3, with unresolved D. V lost 4 bases and J 2 bases, leaving 10 bases between the germline ends. This CDR3 is 13 amino acids long. Germline lookup yields CDR1 SQVTM and CDR2 ANQGSEA. The CDR3 DNA reads TGCAGCGTTGGTTCTATCATCACAGATACGCAGTATTTT. Encoded protein: CSVGSIITDTQYF.

This clonotype has a count of ten or more. This chain joins TRBV5-1 and TRBJ2-1; D is undetermined. V was trimmed by 0 bases and J by 7 bases, leaving 5 bases between them. CDR3 length: 12 residues. Germline loops: CDR1 SGHRS, CDR2 YFSETQ. This CDR3 is CASSLGFNEQFF. For the CDR3, the DNA is TGCGCCAGCAGCTTGGGATTTAATGAGCAGTTCTTC.

The rearrangement joins TRBV4-1 to TRBJ2-4; 7 bases are a match to TRBD1. The trim removed 1 base at V and 3 bases at J, leaving 9 bases unmatched. CDR1 and CDR2 from the germline V gene are MGHRA and YSYEKL. The CDR3 sequence is 17 residues long. CDR3: CASSQASGGAVKNIQYF. The DNA for the CDR3 is TGCGCCAGCAGCCAAGCTTCAGGGGGAGCGGTCAAAAACATTCAGTACTTC.

This chain joins TRBV5-4 and TRBJ2-3, with 11 positions matching TRBD1. Germline assignment: CDR1 SGHNT and CDR2 YYREEE (reference sequence). The length of the CDR3 is 15 residues. V trimming: 4 bases; J trimming: 2 bases; junction bases outside the gene matches: 3. This CDR3 reads CASSPGQGDTDTQYF. DNA for the CDR3: TGTGCCAGCAGCCCGGGACAGGGGGACACAGATACGCAGTATTTT.